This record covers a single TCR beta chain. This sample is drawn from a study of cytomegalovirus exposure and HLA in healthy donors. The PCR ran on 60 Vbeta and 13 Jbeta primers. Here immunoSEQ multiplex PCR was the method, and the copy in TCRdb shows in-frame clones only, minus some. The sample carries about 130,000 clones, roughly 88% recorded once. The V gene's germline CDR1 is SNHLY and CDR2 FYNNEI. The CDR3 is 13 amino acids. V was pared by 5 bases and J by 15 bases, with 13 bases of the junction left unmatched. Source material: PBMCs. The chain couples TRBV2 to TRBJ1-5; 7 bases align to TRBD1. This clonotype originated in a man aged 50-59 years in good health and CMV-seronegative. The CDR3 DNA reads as TGTGCCAGCAGTTACGACAGGGCGGAAGATGGGCATTTT. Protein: CASSYDRAEDGHF.